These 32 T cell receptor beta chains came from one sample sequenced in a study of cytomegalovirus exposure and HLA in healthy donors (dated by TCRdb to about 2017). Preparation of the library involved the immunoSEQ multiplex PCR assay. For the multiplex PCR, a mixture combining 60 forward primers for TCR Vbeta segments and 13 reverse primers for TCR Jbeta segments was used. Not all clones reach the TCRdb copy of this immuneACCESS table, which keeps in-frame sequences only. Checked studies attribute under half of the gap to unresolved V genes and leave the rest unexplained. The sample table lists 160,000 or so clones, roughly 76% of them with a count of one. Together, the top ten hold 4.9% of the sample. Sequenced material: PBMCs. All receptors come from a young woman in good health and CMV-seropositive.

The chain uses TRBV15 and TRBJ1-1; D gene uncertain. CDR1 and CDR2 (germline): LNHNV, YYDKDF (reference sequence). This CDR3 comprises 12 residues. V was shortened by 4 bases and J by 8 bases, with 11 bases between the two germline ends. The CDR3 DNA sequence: TGTGCCACCAGCATTAGACTCGAAGAAGCTTTCTTT. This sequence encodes CATSIRLEEAFF.

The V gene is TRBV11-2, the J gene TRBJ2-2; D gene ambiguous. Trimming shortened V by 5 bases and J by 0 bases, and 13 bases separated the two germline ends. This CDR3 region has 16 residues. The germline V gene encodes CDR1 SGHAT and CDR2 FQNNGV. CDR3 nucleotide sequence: TGTGCCAGCAGCCGACTCCACCCCGCGAACACCGGGGAGCTGTTTTTT. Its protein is CASSRLHPANTGELFF.

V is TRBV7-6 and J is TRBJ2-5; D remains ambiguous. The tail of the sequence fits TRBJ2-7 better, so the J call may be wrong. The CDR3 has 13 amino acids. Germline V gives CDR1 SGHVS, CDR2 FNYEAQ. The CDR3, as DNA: TGTGCCAGCAGCTTAGAGGCGGAGTACGAGCAGTACTTC. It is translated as CASSLEAEYEQYF.

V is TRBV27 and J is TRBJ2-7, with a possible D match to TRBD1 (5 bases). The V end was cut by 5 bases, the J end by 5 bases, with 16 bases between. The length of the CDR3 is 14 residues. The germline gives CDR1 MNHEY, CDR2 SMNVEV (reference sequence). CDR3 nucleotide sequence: TGTGCCAGCAGTCCCGACCTAATAGGGGACGAGCAGTACTTC. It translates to CASSPDLIGDEQYF.

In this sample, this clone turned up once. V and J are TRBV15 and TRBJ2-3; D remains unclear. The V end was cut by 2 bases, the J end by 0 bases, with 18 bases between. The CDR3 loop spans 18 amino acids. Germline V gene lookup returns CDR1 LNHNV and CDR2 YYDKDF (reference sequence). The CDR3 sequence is CATSRSPFAAKSTDTQYF. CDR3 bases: TGTGCCACCAGCAGATCGCCTTTCGCGGCCAAAAGCACAGATACGCAGTATTTT.

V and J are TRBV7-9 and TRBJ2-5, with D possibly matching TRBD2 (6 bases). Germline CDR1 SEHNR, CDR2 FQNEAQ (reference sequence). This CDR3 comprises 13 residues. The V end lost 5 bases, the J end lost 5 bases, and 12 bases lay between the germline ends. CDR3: CASSGGAEETQYF. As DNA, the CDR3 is TGTGCCAGCAGCGGCGGGGCGGAGGAGACCCAGTACTTC.

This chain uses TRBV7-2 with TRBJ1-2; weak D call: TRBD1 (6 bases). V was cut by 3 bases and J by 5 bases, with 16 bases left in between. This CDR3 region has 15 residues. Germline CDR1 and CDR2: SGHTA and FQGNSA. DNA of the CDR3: TGTGCCAGCAGCTTGGCTCTCGGGACACCATATGGCTACACCTTC. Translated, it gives CASSLALGTPYGYTF.

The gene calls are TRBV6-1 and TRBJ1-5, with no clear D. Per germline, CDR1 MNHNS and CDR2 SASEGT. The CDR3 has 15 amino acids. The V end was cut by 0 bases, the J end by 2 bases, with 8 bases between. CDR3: CASSEAPGGNQPQHF. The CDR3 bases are TGTGCCAGCAGTGAAGCGCCCGGAGGCAATCAGCCCCAGCATTTT.

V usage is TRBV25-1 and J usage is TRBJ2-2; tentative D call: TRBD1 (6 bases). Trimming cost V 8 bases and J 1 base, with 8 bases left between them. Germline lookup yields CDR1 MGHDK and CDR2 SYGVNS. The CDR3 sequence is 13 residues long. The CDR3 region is CASEGGNTGELFF. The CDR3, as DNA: TGTGCCAGCGAAGGGGGGAACACCGGGGAGCTGTTTTTT.

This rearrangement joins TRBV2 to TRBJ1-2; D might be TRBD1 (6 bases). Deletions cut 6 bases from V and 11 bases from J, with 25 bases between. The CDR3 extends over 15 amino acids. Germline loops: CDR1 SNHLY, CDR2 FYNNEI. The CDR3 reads CASRPWTASTNLYTF. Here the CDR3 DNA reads TGTGCCAGCAGACCCTGGACAGCCTCAACGAATCTGTACACCTTC. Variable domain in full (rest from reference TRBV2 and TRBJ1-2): EPEVTQTPSHQVTQMGQEVILRCVPISNHLYFYWYRQILGQKVEFLVSFYNNEISEKSEIFDDQFSVERPDGSNFTLKIRSTKLEDSAMYFCASRPWTASTNLYTFGSGTRLTVV.

The CDR3 DNA follows: TGTGCCAGCATGTCCGCGGGGGACAGGGTGGGGACTGAAGCTTTCTTT. Its protein is CASMSAGDRVGTEAFF. The chain carries TRBV11-2 and TRBJ1-1; 9 bases line up with TRBD1. Germline trimming cut 7 bases from V and 5 bases from J; bases unmatched to any gene: 14. Germline V gene sequence: CDR1 SGHAT, CDR2 FQNNGV. CDR3 length: 16 amino acids.

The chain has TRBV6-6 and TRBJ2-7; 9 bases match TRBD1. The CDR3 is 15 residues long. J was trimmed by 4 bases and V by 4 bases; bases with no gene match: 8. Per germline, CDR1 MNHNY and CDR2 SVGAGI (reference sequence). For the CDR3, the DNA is TGTGCCAGCAGTTTCCCGGGACAGGGCCGGTACGAGCAGTACTTC. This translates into CASSFPGQGRYEQYF.

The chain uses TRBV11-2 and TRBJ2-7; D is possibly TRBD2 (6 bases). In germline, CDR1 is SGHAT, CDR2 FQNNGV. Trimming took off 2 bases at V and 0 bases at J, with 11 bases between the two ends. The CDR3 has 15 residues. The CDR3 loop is CASSLYGGASYEQYF. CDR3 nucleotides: TGTGCCAGCAGCTTATACGGCGGGGCCTCCTACGAGCAGTACTTC.

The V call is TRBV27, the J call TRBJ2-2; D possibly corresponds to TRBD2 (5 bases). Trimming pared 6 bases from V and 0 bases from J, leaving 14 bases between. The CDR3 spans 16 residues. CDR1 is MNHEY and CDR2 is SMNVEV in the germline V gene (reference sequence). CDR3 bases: TGTGCCAGCAGCCTAGGAGGACGTGCGAACACCGGGGAGCTGTTTTTT. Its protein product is CASSLGGRANTGELFF.

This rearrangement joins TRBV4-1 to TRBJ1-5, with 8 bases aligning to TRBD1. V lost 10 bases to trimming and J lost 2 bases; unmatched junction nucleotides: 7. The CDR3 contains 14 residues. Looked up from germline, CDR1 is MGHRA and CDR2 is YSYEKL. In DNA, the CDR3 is TGCGCCAACCTGACAGGGGAAGGCAATCAGCCCCAGCATTTT. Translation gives CANLTGEGNQPQHF.

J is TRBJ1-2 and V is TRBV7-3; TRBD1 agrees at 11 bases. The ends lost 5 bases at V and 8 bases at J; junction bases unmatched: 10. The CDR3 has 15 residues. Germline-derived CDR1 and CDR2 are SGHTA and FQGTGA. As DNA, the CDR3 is TGTGCCAGCAGCCCGTCCGGGACAGGGGGAAGGGGCTACACCTTC. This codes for CASSPSGTGGRGYTF. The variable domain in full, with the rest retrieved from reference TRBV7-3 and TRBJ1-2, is GAGVSQTPSNKVTEKGKYVELRCDPISGHTALYWYRQSLGQGPEFLIYFQGTGAADDSGLPNDRFFAVRPEGSVSTLKIQRTERGDSAVYLCASSPSGTGGRGYTFGSGTRLTVV.

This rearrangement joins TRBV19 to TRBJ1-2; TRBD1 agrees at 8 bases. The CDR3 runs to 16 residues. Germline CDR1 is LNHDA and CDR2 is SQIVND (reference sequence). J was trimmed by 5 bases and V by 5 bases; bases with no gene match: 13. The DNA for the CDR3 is TGTGCCAGTAGTGGGTCCAGACAGGGGCGGTTGTATGGCTACACCTTC. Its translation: CASSGSRQGRLYGYTF.

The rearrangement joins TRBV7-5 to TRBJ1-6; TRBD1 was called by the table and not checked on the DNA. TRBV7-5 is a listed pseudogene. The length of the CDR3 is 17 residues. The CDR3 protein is CARSLPTGSSYNSPLHF. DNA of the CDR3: TGTGCCAGAAGCCTCCCGACAGGGAGCTCCTATAATTCACCCCTCCACTTT.

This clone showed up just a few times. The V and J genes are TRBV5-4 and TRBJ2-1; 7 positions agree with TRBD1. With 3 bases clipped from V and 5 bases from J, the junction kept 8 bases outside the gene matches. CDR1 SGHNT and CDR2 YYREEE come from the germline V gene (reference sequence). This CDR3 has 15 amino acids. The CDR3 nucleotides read TGTGCCAGCAGCTCCCCCGGACAGGTCCACAATGAGCAGTTCTTC. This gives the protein CASSSPGQVHNEQFF.

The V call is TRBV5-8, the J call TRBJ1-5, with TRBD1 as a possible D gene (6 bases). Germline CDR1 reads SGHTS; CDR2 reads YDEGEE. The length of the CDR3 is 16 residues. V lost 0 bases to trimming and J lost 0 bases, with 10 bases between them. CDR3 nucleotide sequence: TGTGCCAGCAGCTTGGACAGGGTGGATAGCAATCAGCCCCAGCATTTT. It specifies CASSLDRVDSNQPQHF.

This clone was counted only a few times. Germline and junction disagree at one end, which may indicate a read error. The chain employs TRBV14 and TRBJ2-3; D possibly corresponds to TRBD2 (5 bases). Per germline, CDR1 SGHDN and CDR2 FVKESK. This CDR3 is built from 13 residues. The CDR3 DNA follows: TGTGCCAGCAGCCAAATCTTCAGGACTCCGACTGATTTT. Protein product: CASSQIFRTPTDF. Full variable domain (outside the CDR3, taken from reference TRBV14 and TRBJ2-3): EAGVTQFPSHSVIEKGQTVTLRCDPISGHDNLYWYRRVMGKEIKFLLHFVKESKQDESGMPNNRFLAERTGGTYSTLKVQPAELEDSGVYFCASSQIFRTPTDFGPGTRLTVL.

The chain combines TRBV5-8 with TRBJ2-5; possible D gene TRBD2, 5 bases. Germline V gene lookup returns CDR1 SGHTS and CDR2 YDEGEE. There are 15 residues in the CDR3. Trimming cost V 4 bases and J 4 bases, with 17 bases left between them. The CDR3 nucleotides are TGTGCCAGCAGCCCACGGGGTAGCGAAGGAGAGACCCAGTACTTC. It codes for CASSPRGSEGETQYF.

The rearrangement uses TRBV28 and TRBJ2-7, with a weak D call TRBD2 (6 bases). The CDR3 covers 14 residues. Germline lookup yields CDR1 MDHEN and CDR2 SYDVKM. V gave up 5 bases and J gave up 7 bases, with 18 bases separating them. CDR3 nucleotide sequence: TGTGCCAGCAGTACCGACCCCCGGGAGAGGGAGCAGTACTTC. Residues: CASSTDPREREQYF.

CDR3 residues: CASSDAGGYEQYF. As DNA, the CDR3 is TGTGCCAGCAGTGACGCGGGGGGGTACGAGCAGTACTTC. This sequence joins TRBV2 and TRBJ2-7; 9 nucleotides match TRBD2. This CDR3 is 13 amino acids long. Trimming took 3 bases from V and 4 from J; bases not matched to a gene: 1. CDR1 is SNHLY, CDR2 FYNNEI, per germline.

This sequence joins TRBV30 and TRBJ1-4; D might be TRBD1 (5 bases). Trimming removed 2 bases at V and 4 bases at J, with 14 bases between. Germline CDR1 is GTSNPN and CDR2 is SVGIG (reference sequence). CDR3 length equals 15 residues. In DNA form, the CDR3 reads TGTGCCTGGAGTACCCAAACAGGAATTAATGAAAAACTGTTTTTT. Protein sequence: CAWSTQTGINEKLFF.

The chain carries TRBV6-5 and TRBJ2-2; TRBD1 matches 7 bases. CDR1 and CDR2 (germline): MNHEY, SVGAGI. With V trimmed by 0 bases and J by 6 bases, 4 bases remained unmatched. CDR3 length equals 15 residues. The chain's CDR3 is CASSYSGQMPGELFF. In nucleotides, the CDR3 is TGTGCCAGCAGTTACTCGGGACAGATGCCCGGGGAGCTGTTTTTT.

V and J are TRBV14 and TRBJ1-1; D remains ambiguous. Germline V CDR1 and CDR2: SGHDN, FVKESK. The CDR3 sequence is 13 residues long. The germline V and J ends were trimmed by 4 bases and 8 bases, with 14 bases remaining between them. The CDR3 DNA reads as TGTGCCAGCAGCCTTACCTCAGGTCCCGAAGCTTTCTTT. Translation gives CASSLTSGPEAFF.

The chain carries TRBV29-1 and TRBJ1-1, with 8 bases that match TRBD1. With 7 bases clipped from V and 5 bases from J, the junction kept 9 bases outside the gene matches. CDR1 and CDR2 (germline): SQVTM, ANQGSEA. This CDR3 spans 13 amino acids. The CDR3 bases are TGCAGCGCATGGACAGGGATTGGTACTGAAGCTTTCTTT. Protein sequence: CSAWTGIGTEAFF.

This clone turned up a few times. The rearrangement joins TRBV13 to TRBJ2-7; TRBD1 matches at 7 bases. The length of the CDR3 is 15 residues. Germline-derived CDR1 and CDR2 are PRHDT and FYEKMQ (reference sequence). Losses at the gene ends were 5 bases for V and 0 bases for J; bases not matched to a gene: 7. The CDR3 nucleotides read TGTGCCAGCAGCCCCCGGACAGGTAGCTCCTACGAGCAGTACTTC. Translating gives CASSPRTGSSYEQYF.

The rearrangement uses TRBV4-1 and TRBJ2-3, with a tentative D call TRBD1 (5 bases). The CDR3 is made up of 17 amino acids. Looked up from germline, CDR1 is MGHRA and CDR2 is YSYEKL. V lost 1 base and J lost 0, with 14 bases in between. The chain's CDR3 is CASSQGQGLLSTDTQYF. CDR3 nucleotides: TGCGCCAGCAGCCAAGGGCAGGGTTTGTTGAGCACAGATACGCAGTATTTT.

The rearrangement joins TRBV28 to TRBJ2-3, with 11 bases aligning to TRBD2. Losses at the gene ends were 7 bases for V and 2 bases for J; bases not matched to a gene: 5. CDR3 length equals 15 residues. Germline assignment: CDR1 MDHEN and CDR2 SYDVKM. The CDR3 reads CASNPSGGYTDTQYF. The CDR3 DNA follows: TGTGCCAGCAACCCTAGCGGGGGGTACACAGATACGCAGTATTTT.

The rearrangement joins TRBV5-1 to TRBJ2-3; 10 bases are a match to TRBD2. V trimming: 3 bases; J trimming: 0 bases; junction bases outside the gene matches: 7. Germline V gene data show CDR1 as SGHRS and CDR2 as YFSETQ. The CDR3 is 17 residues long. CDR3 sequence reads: CASSSQPSGGSTDTQYF. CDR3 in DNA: TGCGCCAGCAGCTCGCAACCTAGCGGGGGTAGCACAGATACGCAGTATTTT.